This T cell receptor beta chain was retrieved from a study of cytomegalovirus exposure and HLA in healthy donors. Study-level information: Earlier, 95 million to 140 million unique TCR beta sequences were recovered from around 190 million T cells by an analysis. General study points: Reports state that TCR beta sequences accurately predicted most subjects' HLA-A and HLA-B alleles.

Trimming pared 0 bases from V and 4 bases from J, leaving 16 bases between. Germline loops: CDR1 SGDLS, CDR2 YYNGEE. This CDR3 comprises 16 residues. Notes on this clone: The antigen remains unidentified.

Use of 60 Vbeta and 13 Jbeta primers characterized the PCR. In the authors' methods: There were about 88 million unique TCR beta chains by a later count, and around 10 million of them were shared. Measured with immunoSEQ multiplex PCR; TCRdb has only the in-frame clones, and not every one. V and J calls and clone size are those listed in that table; D and trimming were worked out from the DNA. Among some 70,000 clones listed, 65% to 85% were seen once. The sample consisted of PBMCs. The receptor was isolated from a woman between 45 and 65 years old in good health and CMV-seronegative. This rearrangement joins TRBV9 to TRBJ2-5; tentative D call: TRBD1 (6 bases). This CDR3 is CASSVGGRGQRETQYF. CDR3 DNA: TGTGCCAGCAGCGTAGGAGGTCGGGGACAAAGAGAGACCCAGTACTTC.